This T cell receptor beta chain was recorded in a study of CD8 T cells in ankylosing spondylitis. CDR1 MNHEY and CDR2 SMNVEV come from the germline V gene (reference sequence). The CDR3 has 17 amino acids. The V segment lost 8 bases and the J segment 2 bases; nucleotides outside the gene matches: 17. Findings of the study overall: Significant enrichment of disease-linked clones was reported in matched ankylosing spondylitis synovial fluid. CD8+ by phenotype, disease-linked clones were relatively rare in peripheral blood. Characteristic of ankylosing spondylitis blood, it appeared, was a TCR beta motif comprising about 8 highly homologous variants.

TCRdb passed the 5' RACE reads through MiXCR, listing each CDR3 protein once. This sample has 250,000 to 350,000 distinct CDR3 sequences, with around 20% found just once. This clonotype showed up just once. Its target is unknown. This TCR was sampled from a female donor with ankylosing spondylitis or in good health (not recorded which). The sample was blood, either unsorted or a sorted T cell fraction (not recorded which). The chain has TRBV27 and TRBJ1-1, with 7 positions matching TRBD1. CDR3 bases: TGTGCCAGCGTAAGGAGGGGGCTTAGGAGCCCCAACACTGAAGCTTTCTTT. Translating it yields CASVRRGLRSPNTEAFF.